This entry concerns a single T cell receptor (beta chain). Generated by immunoSEQ multiplex PCR, the TCRdb table keeps only in-frame clones and is missing some. The table lists approximately 290,000 clones, around 85% of them singletons. V was clipped by 0 bases and J by 1 base; unmatched bases: 4. Germline loops: CDR1 SGHNT, CDR2 YYREEE (reference sequence). The CDR3 extends over 16 amino acids. This sample is drawn from a study of blood T cell repertoires in COVID-19. The genes are TRBV5-4 and TRBJ2-5; 9 nucleotides agree with TRBD1. This receptor was obtained from a human donor with COVID-19, enrolled during active disease. The donor label of this sample is uncertain. Specimen: peripheral blood. The DNA of the CDR3 is TGTGCCAGCAGCTTGGGACGGACAGGGGCCCAAGAGACCCAGTACTTC. Protein product: CASSLGRTGAQETQYF.